These 4 T cell receptor beta chains originate from one sample sequenced in a study of shared clonotypes between healthy human individuals. The protocol was immunoSEQ multiplex PCR, while the TCRdb copy is restricted to in-frame clones and leaves out a portion. The profile shows around 700,000 clones, roughly 73% of them singletons. The sample comprised memory CD4+ T cells sorted from blood. Regarding subset: CD45RA-negative fraction. The receptors were gathered from a woman in her 30s in good health.

V is TRBV16 and J is TRBJ1-2, with a possible D match to TRBD1 (5 bases). Looked up from germline, CDR1 is KGHSY and CDR2 is FQNENV. This CDR3 region has 14 residues. Trimming stripped 0 bases from V and 3 bases from J, with 8 bases between. CDR3 nucleotides: TGTGCCAGCAGCCAATCCGGGGGGGACTATGGCTACACCTTC. Amino acids: CASSQSGGDYGYTF.

This chain uses TRBV29-1 with TRBJ1-2; no reliable D call. CDR1 SQVTM and CDR2 ANQGSEA come from the germline V gene. The V and J ends lost 2 bases and 2 bases respectively, with 3 bases between them. The CDR3 covers 11 residues. CDR3 sequence (DNA): TGCAGCGTTGAACTCAACTATGGCTACACCTTC. Translation gives CSVELNYGYTF.

Comments on this clone: An end of the junction differs from the germline gene, which may be a read error. The chain joins TRBV6-1 to TRBJ2-3, with 7 bases fitting TRBD2. The CDR3 covers 13 residues. The germline CDR1 and CDR2 sequences are MNHNS and SASEGT. The CDR3 DNA reads TGTGCCAGCAGACCGACTAGCAAAGATACGCAGTATTTT. Amino acid sequence: CASRPTSKDTQYF.

This clone has just a few counts. The CDR3 DNA follows: TGCGCCAGCAGCCACCTGACAGGGGGGACTGAAGCTTTCTTT. Translating gives CASSHLTGGTEAFF. The chain links TRBV4-1 to TRBJ1-1, with 9 bases identical to TRBD1. Looked up from germline, CDR1 is MGHRA and CDR2 is YSYEKL. The V segment lost 3 bases and the J segment 5 bases; nucleotides outside the gene matches: 4. The CDR3 spans 14 residues.